This TCR beta chain was observed in a study of CD8 T cells in ankylosing spondylitis. The CDR3 is 15 amino acids. The V and J ends lost 0 bases and 12 bases, in that order; junction bases with no gene match: 12. Germline CDR1 SGDLS, CDR2 YYNGEE. Points from the study as a whole: Earlier studies detected some motif variants in reactive arthritis synovial fluid and blood. Blood of patients with ankylosing spondylitis appeared to be characterized by a TCR beta motif of seven or eight highly homologous variants. Reportedly, significant enrichment of disease-linked clones occurred in matched ankylosing spondylitis synovial fluid.

Researchers built TCR beta libraries using quantitative 5'-RACE with molecular barcodes. TCRdb re-called the 5' RACE reads through MiXCR, storing one row per CDR3 protein. The sample lists just under 550,000 distinct CDR3 sequences, roughly 12% occurring once. On this clonotype: Antigen unknown.

This TCR was sampled from a male donor with ankylosing spondylitis. This chain links TRBV9 with TRBJ2-1; 7 positions match TRBD2. The specimen was blood, either unsorted or a sorted T cell fraction (not recorded which). DNA of the CDR3: TGTGCCAGCAGCGTAGGGGGACTACCCGGGAAGGGGCAGTTCTTC. Protein sequence: CASSVGGLPGKGQFF.